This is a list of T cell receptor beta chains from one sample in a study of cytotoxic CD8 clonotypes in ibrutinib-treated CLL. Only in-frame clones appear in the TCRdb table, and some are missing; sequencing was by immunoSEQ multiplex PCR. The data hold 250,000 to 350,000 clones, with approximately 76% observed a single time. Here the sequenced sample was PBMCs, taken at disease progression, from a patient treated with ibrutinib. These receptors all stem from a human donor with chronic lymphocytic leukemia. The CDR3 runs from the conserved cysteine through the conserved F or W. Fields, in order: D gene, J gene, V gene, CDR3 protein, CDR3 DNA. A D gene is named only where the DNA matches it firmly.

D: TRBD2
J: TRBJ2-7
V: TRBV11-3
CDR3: CASSSTGEGEQYF
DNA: TGTGCCAGCAGCTCAACGGGGGAGGGCGAGCAGTACTTC

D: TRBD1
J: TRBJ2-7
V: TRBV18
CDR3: CASSIRQGDEQYF
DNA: TGTGCCAGCTCAATTCGACAGGGAGACGAGCAGTACTTC

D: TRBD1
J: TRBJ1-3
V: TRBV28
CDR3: CASSGPGQGIHTIYF
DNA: TGTGCCAGTTCTGGCCCGGGACAGGGGATCCACACCATATATTTT

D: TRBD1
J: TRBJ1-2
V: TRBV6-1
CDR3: CASSSAGGSNGYTF
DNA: TGTGCCAGCAGTTCGGCAGGGGGGAGCAATGGCTACACCTTC

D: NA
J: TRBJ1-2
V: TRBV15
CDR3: CATSRGVGVPYGYTF
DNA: TGTGCCACCAGCAGAGGGGTCGGGGTCCCCTATGGCTACACCTTC

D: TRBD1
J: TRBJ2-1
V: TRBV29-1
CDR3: CSVRGGGSYNEQFF
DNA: TGCAGCGTTAGAGGGGGCGGCTCCTACAATGAGCAGTTCTTC

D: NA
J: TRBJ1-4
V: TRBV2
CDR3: CASRGTPGPSNEKLFF
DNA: TGTGCCAGCAGGGGGACCCCGGGACCGAGTAATGAAAAACTGTTTTTT

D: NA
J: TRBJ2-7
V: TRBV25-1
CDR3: CASTSRDYYEQYF
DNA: TGTGCCAGCACTTCCCGCGATTACTACGAGCAGTACTTC

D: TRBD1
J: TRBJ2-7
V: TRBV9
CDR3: CASSPRGYEQYF
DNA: TGTGCCAGCAGCCCCAGGGGGTACGAGCAGTACTTC

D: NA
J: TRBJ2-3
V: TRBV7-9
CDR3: CASSLISVDTDTQYF
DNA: TGTGCCAGCAGCTTAATCTCAGTAGACACAGATACGCAGTATTTT

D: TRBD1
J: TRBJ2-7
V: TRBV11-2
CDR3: CASSFSTGNEQYF
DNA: TGTGCCAGCAGCTTCTCGACAGGGAACGAGCAGTACTTC

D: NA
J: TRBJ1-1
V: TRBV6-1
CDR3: CASSEIPHAGAEAFF
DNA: TGTGCCAGCAGTGAAATCCCCCACGCAGGCGCTGAAGCTTTCTTT

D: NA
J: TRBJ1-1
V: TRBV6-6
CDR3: CASNYGRYTEAFF
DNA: TGTGCCAGCAATTACGGACGATACACTGAAGCTTTCTTT

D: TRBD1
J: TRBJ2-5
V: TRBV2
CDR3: CASSDRTGLQETQYF
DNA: TGTGCCAGCAGTGACCGGACAGGGCTCCAAGAGACCCAGTACTTC

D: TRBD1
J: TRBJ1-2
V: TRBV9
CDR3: CASRSTGTAYGYTF
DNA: TGTGCCAGCAGATCTACCGGGACAGCCTATGGCTACACCTTC

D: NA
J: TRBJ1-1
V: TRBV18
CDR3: CASSPGPGDTEAFF
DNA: TGTGCCAGCTCACCCGGCCCGGGGGACACTGAAGCTTTCTTT

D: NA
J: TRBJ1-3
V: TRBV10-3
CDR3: CAIRKGPNSGNTIYF
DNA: TGTGCCATCAGGAAGGGGCCAAACTCTGGAAACACCATATATTTT

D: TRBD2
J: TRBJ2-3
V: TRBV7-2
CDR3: CASSTRRTSGGFADTQYF
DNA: TGTGCCAGCAGCACCAGGAGGACTAGCGGGGGTTTTGCAGATACGCAGTATTTT